These 16 T cell receptor beta chains came from one sample sequenced in a study of control samples from healthy donors and cancer patients. Clones were read by immunoSEQ multiplex PCR, and TCRdb kept only the in-frame ones, dropping some. The data contain 65,000 to 100,000 clones, 91% of them singletons. The sample comprised blood. All receptors derive from a man aged 50 or older in good health.

J is TRBJ1-2 and V is TRBV19; 9 bases are shared with TRBD1. J was trimmed by 7 bases and V by 3 bases; bases with no gene match: 18. This CDR3 comprises 18 residues. Germline lookup yields CDR1 LNHDA and CDR2 SQIVND (reference sequence). CDR3 region: CASSIGRDRATRAGGYTF. The DNA for the CDR3 is TGTGCCAGTAGTATTGGCAGGGACAGGGCAACTCGGGCTGGTGGCTACACCTTC.

A remark on this clone: Distinct nucleotide sequences in the sample also encode this CDR3. CDR3 coding DNA: TGTGCCACCAGTTCCGGGACAGGCCTAGATCGAAACACCATATATTTT. Encoded protein: CATSSGTGLDRNTIYF. The chain carries TRBV24-1 and TRBJ1-3; 8 bases line up with TRBD1. Germline V lookup: CDR1 KGHDR, CDR2 SFDVKD. The CDR3 contains 16 residues. V was pared by 6 bases and J by 5 bases, with 11 bases of the junction left unmatched.

The J gene is TRBJ1-2, the V gene TRBV14, with D possibly being TRBD1 (6 bases). CDR1 and CDR2 (germline): SGHDN, FVKESK. The CDR3 is made up of 14 amino acids. Trimming stripped 1 base from V and 2 bases from J, with 8 bases between. CDR3 amino acids: CASSQGGGNYGYTF. Written as DNA, the CDR3 is TGTGCCAGCAGCCAAGGTGGGGGCAACTATGGCTACACCTTC.

V gene TRBV29-1 combines with J gene TRBJ2-5, with D tentatively TRBD2 (7 bases). The CDR3 length is 13 residues. CDR1 is SQVTM and CDR2 is ANQGSEA in the germline V gene. Trimming took off 4 bases at V and 5 bases at J, with 14 bases between the two ends. CDR3 protein: CSVVEGGGETQYF. The CDR3 DNA reads as TGCAGCGTTGTAGAGGGGGGAGGGGAGACCCAGTACTTC.

This chain uses TRBV29-1 with TRBJ1-1; D call uncertain. V was pared by 4 bases and J by 4 bases, with 13 bases between. Germline V gene lookup returns CDR1 SQVTM and CDR2 ANQGSEA. This CDR3 has 13 amino acids. CDR3 amino acids: CSVAFSPITEAFF. DNA of the CDR3: TGCAGCGTTGCCTTCTCCCCGATCACTGAAGCTTTCTTT.

The V and J genes are TRBV18 and TRBJ2-1, with 7 bases aligning to TRBD1. The CDR3 is 15 residues long. The V gene end was trimmed by 2 bases and the J gene end by 7 bases; junction bases not matched to a gene: 8. In germline, CDR1 is KGHSH, CDR2 LQKENI. The CDR3 is CASSPEQGIGNEQFF. The CDR3 DNA reads TGTGCCAGCTCACCAGAACAGGGGATTGGAAATGAGCAGTTCTTC.

This chain connects TRBV5-1 to TRBJ1-1, with 7 bases aligning to TRBD1. Per germline, CDR1 SGHRS and CDR2 YFSETQ. The CDR3 contains 14 residues. The V and J ends lost 4 bases and 0 bases, in that order; junction bases with no gene match: 3. The CDR3 spells CASSPGQMNTEAFF. The CDR3 nucleotides are TGCGCCAGCAGCCCGGGACAGATGAACACTGAAGCTTTCTTT. Supplemented by reference TRBV5-1 and TRBJ1-1, the full variable domain reads KAGVTQTPRYLIKTRGQQVTLSCSPISGHRSVSWYQQTPGQGLQFLFEYFSETQRNKGNFPGRFSGRQFSNSRSEMNVSTLELGDSALYLCASSPGQMNTEAFFGQGTRLTVV.

This chain connects TRBV6-5 to TRBJ2-2; 11 positions match TRBD2. CDR1 MNHEY and CDR2 SVGAGI come from the germline V gene. The CDR3 runs 16 residues. V gave up 2 bases and J gave up 5 bases; unmatched junction bases: 4. In DNA form, the CDR3 reads TGTGCCAGCAGTTACGATAGCGGGGGGGCTACCGGGGAGCTGTTTTTT. Translation gives CASSYDSGGATGELFF.

The J gene is TRBJ2-1, the V gene TRBV5-6, with 15 bases aligning to TRBD2. The CDR3 is made up of 17 amino acids. The junction had 6 bases not matched to a gene; V was cut back by 4 bases and J by 4 bases. Per germline, CDR1 SGHDT and CDR2 YYEEEE. The CDR3 loop reads CASSPGLAGGRYNEQFF. CDR3 bases: TGTGCCAGCAGCCCTGGACTAGCGGGGGGGCGGTACAATGAGCAGTTCTTC.

V and J are TRBV9 and TRBJ2-2; tentatively, D is TRBD1 (5 bases). The V gene lost 2 bases and the J gene lost 0 bases, with 11 bases spanning the gap. CDR3 length: 16 residues. Germline V gene data show CDR1 as SGDLS and CDR2 as YYNGEE. The CDR3 loop reads CASSVYSGSNTGELFF. In DNA form, the CDR3 reads TGTGCCAGCAGCGTTTATTCAGGGTCGAACACCGGGGAGCTGTTTTTT.

This chain links TRBV7-9 with TRBJ2-6; no reliable D call. The CDR3 sequence is 15 residues long. V shed 3 bases and J shed 0 bases, with 6 bases lying between them. CDR1 SEHNR and CDR2 FQNEAQ come from the germline V gene (reference sequence). The CDR3, as DNA: TGTGCCAGCAGCTTTGACCTCTCTGGGGCCAACGTCCTGACTTTC. This encodes CASSFDLSGANVLTF.

To note about this clone: This same CDR3 is encoded by further DNA sequences in the sample. V usage is TRBV7-9 and J usage is TRBJ2-7; the match to TRBD2 covers 10 bases. This CDR3 region has 17 residues. The V gene end was trimmed by 5 bases and the J gene end by 5 bases; junction bases not matched to a gene: 15. Germline V gives CDR1 SEHNR, CDR2 FQNEAQ (reference sequence). CDR3 sequence (DNA): TGTGCCAGCAGCCCACATGGTATAGCGGGGGGTCGTAACGAGCAGTACTTC. This codes for CASSPHGIAGGRNEQYF. Full variable domain (missing parts from reference TRBV7-9 and TRBJ2-7): DTGVSQNPRHKITKRGQNVTFRCDPISEHNRLYWYRQTLGQGPEFLTYFQNEAQLEKSRLLSDRFSAERPKGSFSTLEIQRTEQGDSAMYLCASSPHGIAGGRNEQYFGPGTRLTVT.

V usage is TRBV12-3 or TRBV12-4 and J usage is TRBJ1-4; no clear D gene. The CDR3 is made up of 13 amino acids. V was trimmed by 6 bases and J by 5 bases, leaving 10 bases between them. DNA of the CDR3: TGTGCCAGCAGCGTGTCGGGAAATGAAAAACTGTTTTTT. Translation: CASSVSGNEKLFF.

The rearrangement uses TRBV25-1 and TRBJ1-2, with D maybe TRBD1 (6 bases). The germline V gene encodes CDR1 MGHDK and CDR2 SYGVNS. The CDR3 sequence is 13 residues long. V was pared by 2 bases and J by 8 bases, with 12 bases between. The CDR3 nucleotides are TGTGCCAGCAGTGAAGCAGGGGCGTGGGGCTACACCTTC. Amino acid sequence: CASSEAGAWGYTF.

J is TRBJ2-7 and V is TRBV7-2, with a possible D match to TRBD1 (6 bases). Germline loops: CDR1 SGHTA, CDR2 FQGNSA. The V gene lost 1 base and the J gene lost 6 bases, with 16 bases spanning the gap. This CDR3 comprises 15 residues. The CDR3 coding sequence is TGTGCCAGCAGCTTAGTTACAGGGAATTTTGGCGAGCAGTACTTC. Amino acids: CASSLVTGNFGEQYF.

The V call is TRBV4-1, the J call TRBJ1-2; 10 positions agree with TRBD1. This CDR3 spans 14 amino acids. Germline V gene data show CDR1 as MGHRA and CDR2 as YSYEKL. V dropped 4 bases and J dropped 3; count of bases not matched to a gene: 2. CDR3 nucleotides: TGCGCCAGCAGCCCCGGGACAGGGGACTATGGCTACACCTTC. Its translation is CASSPGTGDYGYTF.